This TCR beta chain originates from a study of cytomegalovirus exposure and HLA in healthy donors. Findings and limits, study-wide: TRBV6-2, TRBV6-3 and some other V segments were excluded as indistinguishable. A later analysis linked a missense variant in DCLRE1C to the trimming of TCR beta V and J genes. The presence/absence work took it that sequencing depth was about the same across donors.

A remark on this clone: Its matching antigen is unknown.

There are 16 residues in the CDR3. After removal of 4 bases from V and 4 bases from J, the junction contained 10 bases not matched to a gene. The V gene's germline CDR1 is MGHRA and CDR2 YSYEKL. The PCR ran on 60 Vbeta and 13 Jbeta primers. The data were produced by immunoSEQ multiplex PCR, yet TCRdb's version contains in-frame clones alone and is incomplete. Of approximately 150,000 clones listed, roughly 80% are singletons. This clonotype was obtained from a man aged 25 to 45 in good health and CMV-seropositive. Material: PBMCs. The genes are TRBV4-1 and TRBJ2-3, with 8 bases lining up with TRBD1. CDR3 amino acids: CASSLNDRGWADTQYF. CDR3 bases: TGCGCCAGCAGCCTTAATGACAGGGGATGGGCAGATACGCAGTATTTT.